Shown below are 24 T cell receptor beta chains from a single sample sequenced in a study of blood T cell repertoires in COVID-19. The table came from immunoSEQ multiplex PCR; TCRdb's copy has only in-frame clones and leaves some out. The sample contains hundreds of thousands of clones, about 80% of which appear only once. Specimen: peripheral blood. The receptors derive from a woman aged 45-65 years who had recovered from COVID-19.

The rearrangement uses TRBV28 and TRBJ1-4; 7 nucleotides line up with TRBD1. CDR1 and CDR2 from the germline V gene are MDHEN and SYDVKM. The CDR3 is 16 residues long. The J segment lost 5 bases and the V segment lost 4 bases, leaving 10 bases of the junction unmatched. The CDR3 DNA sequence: TGTGCCAGCAGTTATGTGGGCGGGACAGTGAATGAAAAACTGTTTTTT. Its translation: CASSYVGGTVNEKLFF. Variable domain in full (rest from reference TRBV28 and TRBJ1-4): DVKVTQSSRYLVKRTGEKVFLECVQDMDHENMFWYRQDPGLGLRLIYFSYDVKMKEKGDIPEGYSVSREKKERFSLILESASTNQTSMYLCASSYVGGTVNEKLFFGSGTQLSVL.

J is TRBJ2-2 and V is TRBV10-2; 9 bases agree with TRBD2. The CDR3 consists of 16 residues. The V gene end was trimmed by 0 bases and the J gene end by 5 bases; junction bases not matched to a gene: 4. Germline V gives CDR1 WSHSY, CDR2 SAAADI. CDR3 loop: CASSESTLAGTGELFF. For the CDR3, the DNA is TGCGCCAGCAGTGAGTCGACTCTAGCGGGGACCGGGGAGCTGTTTTTT.

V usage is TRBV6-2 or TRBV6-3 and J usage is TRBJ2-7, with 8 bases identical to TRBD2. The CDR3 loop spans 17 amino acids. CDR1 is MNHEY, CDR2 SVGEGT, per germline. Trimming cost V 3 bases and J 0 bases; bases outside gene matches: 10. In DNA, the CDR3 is TGTGCCAGCAGTTATCCCCTCCAAGCGGGGGCCTCCTACGAGCAGTACTTC. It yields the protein CASSYPLQAGASYEQYF.

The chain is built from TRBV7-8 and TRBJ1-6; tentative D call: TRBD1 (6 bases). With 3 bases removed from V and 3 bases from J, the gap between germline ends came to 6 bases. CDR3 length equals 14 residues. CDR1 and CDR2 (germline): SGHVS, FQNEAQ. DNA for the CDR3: TGTGCCAGCAGCTTCAGGGGCTATAATTCACCCCTCCACTTT. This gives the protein CASSFRGYNSPLHF.

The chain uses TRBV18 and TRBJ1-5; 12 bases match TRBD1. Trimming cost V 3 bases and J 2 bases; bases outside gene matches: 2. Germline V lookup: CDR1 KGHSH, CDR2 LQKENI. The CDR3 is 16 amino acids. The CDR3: CASSPGTGGGNQPQHF. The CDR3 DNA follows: TGTGCCAGCTCACCCGGGACAGGGGGCGGCAATCAGCCCCAGCATTTT.

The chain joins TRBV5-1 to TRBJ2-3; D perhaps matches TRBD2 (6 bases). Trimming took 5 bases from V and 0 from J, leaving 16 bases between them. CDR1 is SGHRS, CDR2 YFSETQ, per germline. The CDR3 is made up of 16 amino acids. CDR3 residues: CASRYRGVASTDTQYF. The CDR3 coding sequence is TGCGCCAGCAGATATCGCGGGGTAGCGAGCACAGATACGCAGTATTTT. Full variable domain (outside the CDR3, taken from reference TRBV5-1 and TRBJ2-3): KAGVTQTPRYLIKTRGQQVTLSCSPISGHRSVSWYQQTPGQGLQFLFEYFSETQRNKGNFPGRFSGRQFSNSRSEMNVSTLELGDSALYLCASRYRGVASTDTQYFGPGTRLTVL.

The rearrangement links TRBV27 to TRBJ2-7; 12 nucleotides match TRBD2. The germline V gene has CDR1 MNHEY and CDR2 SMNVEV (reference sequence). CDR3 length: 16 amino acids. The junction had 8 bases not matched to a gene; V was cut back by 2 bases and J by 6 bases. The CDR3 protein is CASSLVASGRAREQYF. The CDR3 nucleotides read TGTGCCAGCAGTTTAGTTGCTAGCGGGAGGGCCCGCGAGCAGTACTTC.

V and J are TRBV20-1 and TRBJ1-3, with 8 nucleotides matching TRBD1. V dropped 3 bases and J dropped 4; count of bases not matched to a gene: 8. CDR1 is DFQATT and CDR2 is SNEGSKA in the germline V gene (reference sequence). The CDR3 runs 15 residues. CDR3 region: CSASSDRESGNTIYF. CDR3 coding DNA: TGCAGTGCTAGTTCGGACAGGGAGTCCGGAAACACCATATATTTT.

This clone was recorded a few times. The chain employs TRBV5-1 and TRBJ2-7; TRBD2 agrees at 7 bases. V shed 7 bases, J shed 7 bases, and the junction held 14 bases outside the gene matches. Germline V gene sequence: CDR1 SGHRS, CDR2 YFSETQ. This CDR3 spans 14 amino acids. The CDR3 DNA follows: TGCGCCAGCTCCTCCGGGACGATGGGAGGGGAGCAGTACTTC. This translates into CASSSGTMGGEQYF. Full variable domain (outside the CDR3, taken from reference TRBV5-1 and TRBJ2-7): KAGVTQTPRYLIKTRGQQVTLSCSPISGHRSVSWYQQTPGQGLQFLFEYFSETQRNKGNFPGRFSGRQFSNSRSEMNVSTLELGDSALYLCASSSGTMGGEQYFGPGTRLTVT.

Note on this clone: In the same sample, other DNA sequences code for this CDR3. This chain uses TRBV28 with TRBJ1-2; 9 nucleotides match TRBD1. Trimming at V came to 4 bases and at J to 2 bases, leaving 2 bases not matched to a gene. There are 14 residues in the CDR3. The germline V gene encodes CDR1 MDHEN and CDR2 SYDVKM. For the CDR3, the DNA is TGTGCCAGCAGTTCCGGGACAGGGAACTATGGCTACACCTTC. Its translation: CASSSGTGNYGYTF.

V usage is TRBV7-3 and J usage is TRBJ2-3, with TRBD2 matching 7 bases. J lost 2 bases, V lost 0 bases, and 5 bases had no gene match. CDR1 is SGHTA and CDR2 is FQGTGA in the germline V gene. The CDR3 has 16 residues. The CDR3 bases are TGTGCCAGCAGCTTAACGGGCGGGGGTCTCACAGATACGCAGTATTTT. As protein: CASSLTGGGLTDTQYF.

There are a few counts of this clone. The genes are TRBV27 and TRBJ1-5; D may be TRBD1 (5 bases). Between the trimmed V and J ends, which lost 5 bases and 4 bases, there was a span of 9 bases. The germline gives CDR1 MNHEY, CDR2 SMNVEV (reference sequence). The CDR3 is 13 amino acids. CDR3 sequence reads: CASSMTANQPQHF. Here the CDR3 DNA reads TGTGCCAGCAGTATGACAGCAAATCAGCCCCAGCATTTT.

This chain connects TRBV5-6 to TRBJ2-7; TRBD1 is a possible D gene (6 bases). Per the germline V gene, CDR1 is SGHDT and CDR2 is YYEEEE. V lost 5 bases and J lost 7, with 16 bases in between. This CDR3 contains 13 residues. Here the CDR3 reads CASSWGQELEQYF. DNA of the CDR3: TGTGCCAGCAGTTGGGGGCAGGAGCTAGAGCAGTACTTC.

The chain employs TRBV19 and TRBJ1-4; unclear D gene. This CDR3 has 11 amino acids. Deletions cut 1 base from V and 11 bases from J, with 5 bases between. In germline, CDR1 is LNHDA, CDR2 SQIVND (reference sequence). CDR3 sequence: CASSIGEKLFF. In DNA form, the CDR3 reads TGTGCCAGTAGTATAGGCGAGAAACTGTTTTTT.

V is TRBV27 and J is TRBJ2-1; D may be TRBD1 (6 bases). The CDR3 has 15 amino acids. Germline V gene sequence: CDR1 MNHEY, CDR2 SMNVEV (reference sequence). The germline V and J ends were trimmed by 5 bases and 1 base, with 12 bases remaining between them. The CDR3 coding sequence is TGTGCCAGCAGTCCAACAGGGCCGTCCTACAATGAGCAGTTCTTC. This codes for CASSPTGPSYNEQFF.

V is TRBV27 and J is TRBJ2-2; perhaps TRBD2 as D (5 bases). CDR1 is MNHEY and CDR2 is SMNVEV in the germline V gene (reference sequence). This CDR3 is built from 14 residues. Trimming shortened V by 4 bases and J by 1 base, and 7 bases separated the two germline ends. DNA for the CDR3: TGTGCCAGCAGTTCGGGATTGAACACCGGGGAGCTGTTTTTT. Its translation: CASSSGLNTGELFF.

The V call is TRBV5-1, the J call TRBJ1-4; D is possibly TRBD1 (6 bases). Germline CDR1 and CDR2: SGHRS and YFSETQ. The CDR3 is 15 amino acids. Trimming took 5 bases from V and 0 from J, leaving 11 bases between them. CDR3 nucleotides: TGCGCCAGCAGTAGAGGGACATCAACTAATGAAAAACTGTTTTTT. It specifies CASSRGTSTNEKLFF.

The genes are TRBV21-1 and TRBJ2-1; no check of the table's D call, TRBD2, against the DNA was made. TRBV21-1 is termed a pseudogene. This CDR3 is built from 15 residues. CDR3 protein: CASSKLAGNNNEQFF. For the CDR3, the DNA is TGTGCCAGCAGCAAACTAGCGGGGAACAATAATGAGCAGTTCTTC.

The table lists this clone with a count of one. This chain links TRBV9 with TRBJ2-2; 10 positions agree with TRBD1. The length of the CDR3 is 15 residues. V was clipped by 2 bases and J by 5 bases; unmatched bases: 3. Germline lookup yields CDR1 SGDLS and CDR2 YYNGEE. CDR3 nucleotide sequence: TGTGCCAGCAGCGTGGGGGACAGGGGTACCGGGGAGCTGTTTTTT. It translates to CASSVGDRGTGELFF. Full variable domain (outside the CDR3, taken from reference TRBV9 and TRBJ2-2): DSGVTQTPKHLITATGQRVTLRCSPRSGDLSVYWYQQSLDQGLQFLIQYYNGEERAKGNILERFSAQQFPDLHSELNLSSLELGDSALYFCASSVGDRGTGELFFGEGSRLTVL.

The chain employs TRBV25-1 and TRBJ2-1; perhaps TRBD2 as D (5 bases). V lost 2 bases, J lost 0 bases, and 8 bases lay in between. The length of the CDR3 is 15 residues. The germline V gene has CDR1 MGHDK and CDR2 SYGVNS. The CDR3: CASSEAGFSYNEQFF. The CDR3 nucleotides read TGTGCCAGCAGTGAAGCGGGCTTCTCCTACAATGAGCAGTTCTTC.

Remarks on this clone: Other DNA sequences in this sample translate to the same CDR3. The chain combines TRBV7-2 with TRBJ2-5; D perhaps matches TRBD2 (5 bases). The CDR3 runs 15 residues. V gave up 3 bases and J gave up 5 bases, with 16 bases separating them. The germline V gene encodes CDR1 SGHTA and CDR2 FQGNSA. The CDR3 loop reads CASSFNRGVRETQYF. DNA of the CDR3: TGTGCCAGCAGCTTCAATCGGGGTGTGCGGGAGACCCAGTACTTC.

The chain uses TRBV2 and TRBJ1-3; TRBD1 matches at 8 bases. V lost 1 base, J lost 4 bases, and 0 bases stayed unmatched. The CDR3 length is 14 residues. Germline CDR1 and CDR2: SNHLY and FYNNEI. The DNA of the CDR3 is TGTGCCAGCAGTGAAGGGACAGGGGGAAACACCATATATTTT. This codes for CASSEGTGGNTIYF.

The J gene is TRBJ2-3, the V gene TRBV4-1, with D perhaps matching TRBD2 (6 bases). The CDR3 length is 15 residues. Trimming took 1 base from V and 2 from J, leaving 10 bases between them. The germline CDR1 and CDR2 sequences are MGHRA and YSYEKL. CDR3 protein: CASSQAGVLTDTQYF. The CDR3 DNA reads TGCGCCAGCAGCCAAGCGGGAGTTCTCACAGATACGCAGTATTTT.

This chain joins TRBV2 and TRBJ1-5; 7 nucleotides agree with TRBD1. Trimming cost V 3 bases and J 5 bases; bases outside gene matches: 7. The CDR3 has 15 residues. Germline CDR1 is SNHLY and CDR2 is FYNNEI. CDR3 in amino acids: CASSEVGGADQPQHF. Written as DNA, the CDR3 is TGTGCCAGCAGTGAGGTAGGGGGCGCGGATCAGCCCCAGCATTTT.